This paragraph reports one TCR beta chain. Its antigen is unknown. This sample stems from a study of shared clonotypes between healthy human individuals. Findings and caveats of the study: Sample collection involved blood only; tissue repertoires are likely different. With few donors, the genetic and exposure-history diversity represented was limited.

Profiled with immunoSEQ multiplex PCR; TCRdb holds only in-frame clones, not every one. Found here are about 680,000 clones, approximately 79% of them singletons; the top ten hold 1.5% to 2%. Recent vaccinations or acute infections were absent in the healthy HIV-negative adult donors. Sequencing was performed on memory CD4+ T cells sorted from blood. Regarding subset: CD45RA-negative fraction. The clonotype was recovered from a woman in her thirties in good health.

CDR3 bases: TGTGCCACCAGCGCGGGACTCGGGATAGAGACCCAGTACTTC. Translated, it gives CATSAGLGIETQYF. The chain is built from TRBV15 and TRBJ2-5; maybe TRBD2 (6 bases). Trimming pared 5 bases from V and 4 bases from J, leaving 14 bases between. This CDR3 has 14 amino acids. Looked up from germline, CDR1 is LNHNV and CDR2 is YYDKDF (reference sequence).